The table lists the clone carrying this T cell receptor beta chain with a few counts. Its target is not known. These data belong to a study of T-cell memory formation after mild COVID-19. Study-wide background: Clusters were largely donor specific.

The study's findings and limits: Clones contracting over day 15 to 85 were CD4/CD8 balanced, with later expanders leaning CD4+. Contracting CD4+ clones lay largely in CM and EM, with CD8+ ones residing in EMRA.

Using constant-segment primers, 5'RACE produced TCR alpha and TCR beta cDNA libraries carrying sample barcodes and UMIs. MiXCR, applied by TCRdb to the 5' RACE reads, yields one record per CDR3 protein. The data contain hundreds of thousands of distinct CDR3 sequences, approximately 18% of them singletons. Unmatched junction bases numbered 7, after V lost 5 bases and J lost 2 bases. This CDR3 has 15 residues. Germline loops: CDR1 KGHDR, CDR2 SFDVKD. The sample comprised PBMCs or a T cell subset sorted from them (not recorded which). V and J are TRBV24-1 and TRBJ2-7; TRBD1 matches 8 bases. The clonotype comes from an adult woman who had mild COVID-19 (a few samples of this study predate the infection). Cell type and time point are not known. CDR3 loop: CATSASTGAAYEQYF. DNA of the CDR3: TGTGCCACCAGTGCATCGACAGGGGCGGCCTACGAGCAGTACTTC.